A single sample gave rise to the 27 T cell receptor beta chains below, sequenced in a study of blood T cell repertoires in COVID-19. Assay used: immunoSEQ multiplex PCR; TCRdb lists only in-frame clones, some missing. Of some 250,000 clones listed, about 90% were seen once; the top ten hold around 1.3%. The source material was PBMCs or T cells enriched from blood (not recorded which). Receptors originate from a human donor in a cohort exposed to, infected with or recovered from COVID-19 (not recorded which). The donor label of this sample is uncertain.

The rearrangement links TRBV19 to TRBJ2-7; D is uncertain. This CDR3 has 13 residues. V lost 3 bases and J 1 base, leaving 7 bases between the germline ends. CDR1 is LNHDA, CDR2 SQIVND, per germline (reference sequence). The CDR3: CASSMGRSYEQYF. In nucleotides, the CDR3 is TGTGCCAGTAGTATGGGCAGGTCCTACGAGCAGTACTTC.

The J gene is TRBJ1-2, the V gene TRBV19, with 7 bases fitting TRBD1. Unmatched junction bases numbered 5, after V lost 5 bases and J lost 5 bases. CDR3 length: 13 residues. Germline V lookup: CDR1 LNHDA, CDR2 SQIVND (reference sequence). CDR3 protein: CASSEGQLYGYTF. CDR3 in DNA: TGTGCCAGTAGTGAGGGACAGCTTTATGGCTACACCTTC.

The V and J genes are TRBV3-1 (or the pseudogene TRBV3-2) and TRBJ2-6; D is possibly TRBD2 (6 bases). The CDR3 is 18 amino acids. Trimming took off 3 bases at V and 2 bases at J, with 17 bases between the two ends. CDR1 and CDR2 from the germline V gene are LGHDT and YNNKEL (reference sequence). CDR3: CASSHQRIWEAGANVLTF. The CDR3 coding sequence is TGTGCCAGCAGCCATCAAAGGATTTGGGAGGCTGGGGCCAACGTCCTGACTTTC.

This clone showed up just a few times. The chain recombines TRBV4-1 with TRBJ2-1; TRBD1 agrees at 12 bases. J gave up 7 bases and V 3 bases, and 7 bases lay outside the gene matches. The CDR3 has 16 residues. Germline V gene sequence: CDR1 MGHRA, CDR2 YSYEKL. The CDR3 region has the DNA TGCGCCAGCAGCCACCTCCCGGGACAGGGGGCAAATGAGCAGTTCTTC. Amino acids: CASSHLPGQGANEQFF.

The chain uses TRBV4-3 and TRBJ1-2, with 11 bases matching TRBD1. Per the germline V gene, CDR1 is LGHNA and CDR2 is YSLEER. CDR3 length: 16 amino acids. V trimming: 0 bases; J trimming: 8 bases; junction bases outside the gene matches: 8. The CDR3 nucleotides are TGCGCCAGCAGCCAAGATTCTGAGGGACAGGGGGTCGGCTACACCTTC. Its translation: CASSQDSEGQGVGYTF.

The rearrangement joins TRBV3-1 (or the pseudogene TRBV3-2) to TRBJ1-6; D is unresolved. The CDR3 contains 14 residues. Per germline, CDR1 LGHDT and CDR2 YNNKEL (reference sequence). V was pared by 1 base and J by 7 bases, with 8 bases between. The CDR3 is CASSQVGGNSPLHF. The CDR3 region has the DNA TGTGCCAGCAGCCAAGTGGGAGGGAATTCACCCCTCCACTTT.

The CDR3 DNA sequence: TGCGCCAGCAGTGTGGTCAGGTACTATGGCTACACCTTC. It encodes CASSVVRYYGYTF. The J gene is TRBJ1-2, the V gene TRBV10-1, with D uncertain. V was cut by 4 bases and J by 3 bases, with 9 bases left in between. The germline gives CDR1 WNHNN, CDR2 SYGVQD (reference sequence). The CDR3 runs 13 residues.

This clone was counted only a few times. The rearrangement uses TRBV10-3 and TRBJ2-2; 9 bases are a match to TRBD2. After removal of 3 bases from V and 7 bases from J, the junction contained 9 bases not matched to a gene. This CDR3 is built from 16 residues. The V gene's germline CDR1 is ENHRY and CDR2 SYGVKD. CDR3 amino acids: CAISERAGGRNGELFF. CDR3 DNA: TGTGCCATCAGTGAACGAGCGGGGGGCCGAAACGGGGAGCTGTTTTTT.

The chain carries TRBV27 and TRBJ1-1, with 7 bases identical to TRBD1. Germline CDR1 MNHEY, CDR2 SMNVEV (reference sequence). There are 15 residues in the CDR3. The trim removed 5 bases at V and 4 bases at J, leaving 10 bases unmatched. DNA of the CDR3: TGTGCCAGCAGTCCTTATACAGGGGCTGGCACTGAAGCTTTCTTT. The encoded protein is CASSPYTGAGTEAFF.

The chain couples TRBV19 to TRBJ1-2; perhaps TRBD1 as D (6 bases). Germline-derived CDR1 and CDR2 are LNHDA and SQIVND (reference sequence). V dropped 2 bases and J dropped 7 bases, with 17 bases sitting between them. The CDR3 totals 15 residues. The CDR3 here is CASSIYAETGGGYTF. The CDR3 DNA sequence: TGTGCCAGTAGTATATATGCCGAGACAGGAGGTGGCTACACCTTC.

This clone was recorded only once. The CDR3 sequence is CASSFGQGLMNTEAFF. Here the CDR3 DNA reads TGTGCCAGCAGCTTCGGACAGGGGCTTATGAACACTGAAGCTTTCTTT. The rearrangement joins TRBV5-4 to TRBJ1-1, with 9 positions matching TRBD1. This CDR3 is 16 amino acids long. In germline, CDR1 is SGHNT, CDR2 YYREEE (reference sequence). The ends lost 2 bases at V and 0 bases at J; junction bases unmatched: 5.

The rearrangement uses TRBV19 and TRBJ1-2; D unclear. The CDR3 has 14 amino acids. V lost 4 bases to trimming and J lost 4 bases, with 13 bases between them. The germline V gene encodes CDR1 LNHDA and CDR2 SQIVND (reference sequence). The CDR3, as DNA: TGTGCCAGTAGTAGGGAGGCAGAAGTCTATGGCTACACCTTC. This translates into CASSREAEVYGYTF.

V gene TRBV14 combines with J gene TRBJ1-5; tentatively, D is TRBD1 (6 bases). The CDR3 has 17 residues. The V end was cut by 3 bases, the J end by 0 bases, with 15 bases between. From germline, CDR1 is SGHDN and CDR2 FVKESK. CDR3 loop: CASSHYTTGLSNQPQHF. For the CDR3, the DNA is TGTGCCAGCAGCCACTATACCACAGGGCTTAGCAATCAGCCCCAGCATTTT.

This clone was seen once. This chain uses TRBV6-5 with TRBJ2-7, with 9 bases identical to TRBD1. The germline gives CDR1 MNHEY, CDR2 SVGAGI. The trim removed 5 bases at V and 4 bases at J, leaving 9 bases unmatched. There are 15 residues in the CDR3. The CDR3 DNA is TGTGCCAGCAGTCCCTCCGGGACAGGGTTGTACGAGCAGTACTTC. This codes for CASSPSGTGLYEQYF.

The rearrangement joins TRBV15 to TRBJ1-1; D uncertain. The CDR3 spans 13 residues. Trimming stripped 0 bases from V and 4 bases from J, with 6 bases between. CDR1 and CDR2 (germline): LNHNV, YYDKDF (reference sequence). CDR3 amino acids: CATSRDSLTEAFF. For the CDR3, the DNA is TGTGCCACCAGCAGAGACAGTCTCACTGAAGCTTTCTTT. Full variable domain (remainder filled in from reference TRBV15 and TRBJ1-1): DAMVIQNPRYQVTQFGKPVTLSCSQTLNHNVMYWYQQKSSQAPKLLFHYYDKDFNNEADTPDNFQSRRPNTSFCFLDIRSPGLGDTAMYLCATSRDSLTEAFFGQGTRLTVV.

CDR3 nucleotides: TGTGCCAGCAGTCCACTGGTGGGCACAGATACGCAGTATTTT. This translates into CASSPLVGTDTQYF. V and J are TRBV6-2 or TRBV6-3 and TRBJ2-3; D gene ambiguous. V dropped 5 bases and J dropped 1 base, with 10 bases sitting between them. Germline V gene sequence: CDR1 MNHEY, CDR2 SVGEGT. The CDR3 is 14 amino acids.

The chain recombines TRBV19 with TRBJ1-5; TRBD1 matches 7 bases. Germline V gene data show CDR1 as LNHDA and CDR2 as SQIVND (reference sequence). CDR3 size: 15 residues. V lost 4 bases and J lost 4; bases outside the gene matches: 7. This CDR3 reads CASSTTTGSNQPQHF. In DNA form, the CDR3 reads TGTGCCAGTAGTACCACGACAGGGAGTAATCAGCCCCAGCATTTT.

The V and J genes are TRBV30 and TRBJ2-7; no clear D. The CDR3 runs 15 residues. The V gene's germline CDR1 is GTSNPN and CDR2 SVGIG (reference sequence). V lost 0 bases and J 0 bases, leaving 12 bases between the germline ends. The CDR3 DNA follows: TGTGCCTGGAGTGTTGCGGCAGTGAGCTCCTACGAGCAGTACTTC. It translates to CAWSVAAVSSYEQYF.

This clone was picked up one time. The chain combines TRBV4-1 with TRBJ2-5; TRBD1 matches 7 bases. The germline CDR1 and CDR2 sequences are MGHRA and YSYEKL. CDR3 size: 17 residues. V lost 5 bases and J lost 5; bases outside the gene matches: 17. Here the CDR3 reads CASSYLPGQTIAETQYF. The CDR3 DNA sequence: TGCGCCAGCAGCTACCTGCCGGGACAGACTATCGCGGAGACCCAGTACTTC.

This clone came up once. The CDR3 nucleotides read TGTGCCAGCAGCTTAGTCGAGGGGAGGGTCGGAGCTGAAGCTTTCTTT. Translating gives CASSLVEGRVGAEAFF. The chain joins TRBV11-2 to TRBJ1-1; possible D gene TRBD1, 5 bases. This CDR3 has 16 residues. Germline lookup yields CDR1 SGHAT and CDR2 FQNNGV. The V gene lost 1 base and the J gene lost 6 bases, with 18 bases spanning the gap.

Note on this clone: Other nucleotide sequences from this sample produce the same CDR3. This chain links TRBV27 with TRBJ2-1; unclear D gene. Germline-derived CDR1 and CDR2 are MNHEY and SMNVEV (reference sequence). Trimming left V 3 bases short and J 0 bases short, with 3 bases between. CDR3 length equals 13 residues. The CDR3 sequence is CASSLSSYNEQFF. CDR3 nucleotides: TGTGCCAGCAGTTTGAGCTCCTACAATGAGCAGTTCTTC.

The rearrangement joins TRBV24-1 to TRBJ2-3; 8 nucleotides match TRBD1. The CDR3 has 16 amino acids. V gave up 4 bases and J gave up 0 bases; unmatched junction bases: 5. Germline CDR1 KGHDR, CDR2 SFDVKD. The DNA for the CDR3 is TGTGCCACCAGTGAGCCGGACAGGGTGAGCACAGATACGCAGTATTTT. Amino acids: CATSEPDRVSTDTQYF.

V is TRBV2 and J is TRBJ2-1; D might be TRBD1 (6 bases). CDR1 and CDR2 (germline): SNHLY, FYNNEI. Trimming left V 7 bases short and J 3 bases short, with 10 bases between. The CDR3 runs to 13 residues. The CDR3 sequence: CASTKDSYNEQFF. In DNA, the CDR3 is TGTGCCAGCACGAAGGACAGCTACAATGAGCAGTTCTTC.

The V call is TRBV27, the J call TRBJ1-2; D is possibly TRBD1 (5 bases). V lost 1 base and J lost 3, with 18 bases in between. Germline CDR1 is MNHEY and CDR2 is SMNVEV (reference sequence). The CDR3 has 17 residues. DNA for the CDR3: TGTGCCAGCAGTTTATTCTTTGGGGGAGGGATACACTATGGCTACACCTTC. Its translation is CASSLFFGGGIHYGYTF.

The J gene is TRBJ2-5, the V gene TRBV5-6; the D gene is possibly TRBD1 (5 bases). Germline assignment: CDR1 SGHDT and CDR2 YYEEEE. There are 15 residues in the CDR3. V gave up 0 bases and J gave up 5 bases, with 14 bases separating them. The CDR3 reads CASSLVPAGSETQYF. DNA of the CDR3: TGTGCCAGCAGCTTGGTGCCGGCAGGGTCGGAGACCCAGTACTTC.

This clone was recorded only once. V gene TRBV5-6 combines with J gene TRBJ2-1; D possibly corresponds to TRBD2 (6 bases). The germline gives CDR1 SGHDT, CDR2 YYEEEE. V was trimmed by 0 bases and J by 0 bases, leaving 13 bases between them. The CDR3 is 17 residues long. In nucleotides, the CDR3 is TGTGCCAGCAGCTTGGAGGTGTCGGGAGTCTCCTACAATGAGCAGTTCTTC. Its protein product is CASSLEVSGVSYNEQFF.

This clone was seen only a few times. This chain uses TRBV19 with TRBJ2-7; D perhaps matches TRBD1 (6 bases). The CDR3 is 14 residues long. V dropped 5 bases and J dropped 1 base, with 12 bases sitting between them. Per germline, CDR1 LNHDA and CDR2 SQIVND (reference sequence). The CDR3 region is CASSPHGTSYEQYF. DNA for the CDR3: TGTGCCAGTAGTCCTCACGGGACATCCTACGAGCAGTACTTC.